One sample yielded the 7 T cell receptor beta chains listed below, sequenced in a study of cytomegalovirus exposure and HLA in healthy donors. The repertoire was sequenced with immunoSEQ multiplex PCR; TCRdb's copy has only in-frame clones and lacks some. Of over 150,000 clones in the sample, roughly 90% were seen once. Sequencing was performed on PBMCs. Source of these receptors: a woman aged 18-29 years in good health and CMV-seronegative.

The rearrangement links TRBV11-1 to TRBJ1-2; D gene unclear. The V end was cut by 2 bases, the J end by 7 bases, with 8 bases between. Germline CDR1 and CDR2: SGHAT and FQDESV (reference sequence). The CDR3 contains 12 residues. The CDR3 DNA sequence: TGTGCCAGCAGCTTAATCCACTCTGGCTACACCTTC. Translated, it gives CASSLIHSGYTF. Supplemented by reference TRBV11-1 and TRBJ1-2, the full variable domain reads EAEVAQSPRYKITEKSQAVAFWCDPISGHATLYWYRQILGQGPELLVQFQDESVVDDSQLPKDRFSAERLKGVDSTLKIQPAELGDSAMYLCASSLIHSGYTFGSGTRLTVV.

The V and J genes are TRBV6-4 and TRBJ1-5; D is unresolved. Per the germline V gene, CDR1 is MRHNA and CDR2 is SNTAGT. Trimming left V 3 bases short and J 4 bases short, with 7 bases between. The CDR3 contains 13 residues. The CDR3 sequence: CASSEQINQPQHF. In DNA form, the CDR3 reads TGTGCCAGCAGTGAACAGATTAATCAGCCCCAGCATTTT.

This clone was observed a single time. The chain employs TRBV4-1 and TRBJ1-3; D not resolved. This CDR3 region has 17 residues. Germline CDR1 MGHRA, CDR2 YSYEKL. Trimming took 0 bases from V and 0 from J, leaving 12 bases between them. The CDR3 coding sequence is TGCGCCAGCAGCCAAGATAGCACGCTATCCTCTGGAAACACCATATATTTT. Protein product: CASSQDSTLSSGNTIYF.

This chain uses TRBV2 with TRBJ2-6; D not certain. This CDR3 spans 14 amino acids. Germline CDR1 reads SNHLY; CDR2 reads FYNNEI. The ends were cut back, 3 bases at V and 2 bases at J, with 5 bases in the middle. CDR3 region: CASSDTAGANVLTF. DNA for the CDR3: TGTGCCAGCAGTGACACTGCTGGGGCCAACGTCCTGACTTTC.

V is TRBV9 and J is TRBJ2-7; a weak D match, TRBD2 (6 bases). The germline V and J ends were trimmed by 4 bases and 3 bases, with 14 bases remaining between them. CDR3 size: 14 residues. CDR1 SGDLS and CDR2 YYNGEE come from the germline V gene. CDR3 loop: CASSPSGLNYEQYF. CDR3 coding DNA: TGTGCCAGCAGCCCCTCGGGACTGAACTACGAGCAGTACTTC.

CDR3: CASSVGGQGPQETQYF. CDR3 sequence (DNA): TGTGCCAGCAGCGTAGGGGGGCAGGGTCCCCAAGAGACCCAGTACTTC. The chain employs TRBV9 and TRBJ2-5; D is perhaps TRBD1 (6 bases). The CDR3 runs to 16 residues. Germline V gives CDR1 SGDLS, CDR2 YYNGEE. V lost 0 bases and J lost 1, with 13 bases in between. Full variable domain (rest looked up from reference TRBV9 and TRBJ2-5): DSGVTQTPKHLITATGQRVTLRCSPRSGDLSVYWYQQSLDQGLQFLIQYYNGEERAKGNILERFSAQQFPDLHSELNLSSLELGDSALYFCASSVGGQGPQETQYFGPGTRLLVL.

The table lists this clone with a few counts. The chain uses TRBV7-2 and TRBJ2-7, with a possible D match to TRBD1 (5 bases). CDR1 and CDR2 from the germline V gene are SGHTA and FQGNSA. CDR3 length: 14 residues. V lost 4 bases, J lost 1 base, and 11 bases lay in between. CDR3: CASSYSRQSYEQYF. The CDR3 nucleotides read TGTGCCAGCAGCTATAGCCGACAGTCCTACGAGCAGTACTTC.